A single sample is the source of the 2 T cell receptor beta chains below, sequenced in a study of cytomegalovirus exposure and HLA in healthy donors. 13 Jbeta primers and 60 Vbeta primers were used for the PCR. Assay used: immunoSEQ multiplex PCR; TCRdb lists only in-frame clones, some missing. The table lists tens of thousands of clones, 80% of them singletons. Specimen: PBMCs. Receptor source: a man aged 45-65 years in good health and CMV-seropositive.

This clone was recorded a few times. Different DNA sequences within this sample yield the same CDR3. The chain is built from TRBV30 and TRBJ2-2, with 13 nucleotides matching TRBD2. Germline V lookup: CDR1 GTSNPN, CDR2 SVGIG (reference sequence). The J segment lost 1 base and the V segment lost 5 bases, leaving 1 base of the junction unmatched. The CDR3 is made up of 15 amino acids. The CDR3 bases are TGTGCCTGGCGACTAGCGGGGGGGAACACCGGGGAGCTGTTTTTT. Protein product: CAWRLAGGNTGELFF.

The chain is built from TRBV14 and TRBJ2-2; tentatively, D is TRBD1 (5 bases). With 4 bases removed from V and 5 bases from J, the gap between germline ends came to 8 bases. This CDR3 is 13 amino acids long. From germline, CDR1 is SGHDN and CDR2 FVKESK. The CDR3 loop is CASSPRQTGELFF. In nucleotides, the CDR3 is TGTGCCAGCAGCCCCCGACAGACCGGGGAGCTGTTTTTT.